One and the same sample provided the 4 T cell receptor beta chains below, sequenced in a study of OX40 agonist ivuxolimab in advanced cancers. Libraries were built with the immunoSEQ multiplex PCR assay. Not all clones reach the TCRdb copy of this immuneACCESS table, which keeps in-frame sequences only. Checked studies attribute under half of the gap to unresolved V genes and leave the rest unexplained. The sample table holds some 40,000 clones, of which around four fifths were seen once. Of the sample, 39% is held by the ten largest clones. The sample was CD4+ or CD8+ T cells sorted from blood, taken in a trial of the OX40 agonist ivuxolimab. The receptor set was obtained from an adult with an advanced solid tumor such as melanoma, head and neck, liver or kidney cancer.

The chain links TRBV5-4 to TRBJ2-2; TRBD1 is a possible D gene (6 bases). Deletions cut 6 bases from V and 5 bases from J, with 14 bases between. The CDR3 totals 14 residues. Germline-derived CDR1 and CDR2 are SGHNT and YYREEE (reference sequence). The CDR3 coding sequence is TGTGCCAGCACCAACAGGGTGGGGACCGGGGAGCTGTTTTTT. Its protein is CASTNRVGTGELFF.

The chain is built from TRBV27 and TRBJ1-3; 8 bases fit TRBD1. Germline-derived CDR1 and CDR2 are MNHEY and SMNVEV (reference sequence). The CDR3 has 13 residues. V shed 6 bases and J 8 bases; nucleotides not matched to a gene: 6. CDR3 sequence (DNA): TGTGCCAGCAGCCCAGGGGGCGCGGACACCATATATTTT. It codes for CASSPGGADTIYF.

The chain combines TRBV2 with TRBJ2-5; D is possibly TRBD2 (6 bases). The CDR3 sequence is 15 residues long. Germline CDR1 SNHLY, CDR2 FYNNEI. Trimming shortened V by 7 bases and J by 5 bases, and 20 bases separated the two germline ends. CDR3 in DNA: TGTGCCAGCAACGGTTGGCGGGAAGGGGTTGAGACCCAGTACTTC. It specifies CASNGWREGVETQYF.

This clone was recorded once. This chain links TRBV4-2 with TRBJ2-5; no clear D gene. The germline gives CDR1 LGHNA, CDR2 YNFKEQ. CDR3 length: 14 residues. Trimming removed 1 base at V and 5 bases at J, with 11 bases between. The CDR3 nucleotides are TGTGCCAGCAGCCAAGTGAAGGGTGGGGAGACCCAGTACTTC. This translates into CASSQVKGGETQYF.